The 25 T cell receptor beta chains listed next were all sequenced from one sample in a study of CD8+ T cells in alopecia areata. Extracted RNA was reverse transcribed, and the resulting cDNA served as sequencing template. Method: immunoSEQ multiplex PCR; TCRdb's copy keeps in-frame clones and lacks some. This sample yields 100,000 to 150,000 clones, of which about 59% are seen a single time; 5% to 7% belongs to the top ten. Regarding treatment: oral pan-JAK inhibitor, 5-10 mg twice daily. Sequences were derived from CD4+ T cells sorted from blood, sampled at week 4, from a patient treated with tofacitinib. The receptors derive from a human donor with alopecia areata.

This chain's CDR3 is CASSLGPDTQYF. As DNA, the CDR3 is TGTGCCAGCAGCTTAGGACCAGATACGCAGTATTTT. This chain uses TRBV11-2 with TRBJ2-3, with D unclear. CDR3 length: 12 amino acids. V lost 1 base and J 4 bases, leaving 3 bases between the germline ends. Germline V gene lookup returns CDR1 SGHAT and CDR2 FQNNGV.

This clone was detected a few times. This sequence joins TRBV7-2 and TRBJ1-4; unclear D gene. Trimming pared 1 base from V and 16 bases from J, leaving 16 bases between. The germline V gene has CDR1 SGHTA and CDR2 FQGNSA. CDR3 length equals 13 residues. CDR3 amino acids: CASSLEGFGRPFF. The CDR3, as DNA: TGTGCCAGCAGCTTAGAAGGGTTTGGCCGACCGTTTTTT.

The chain carries TRBV28 and TRBJ2-7; 8 nucleotides match TRBD1. The germline CDR1 and CDR2 sequences are MDHEN and SYDVKM. V shed 7 bases, J shed 6 bases, and the junction held 11 bases outside the gene matches. The CDR3 is made up of 14 amino acids. CDR3 in amino acids: CASMEGTGAGEQYF. The CDR3 coding sequence is TGTGCCAGCATGGAAGGGACAGGCGCGGGCGAGCAGTACTTC. The whole variable domain, remainder taken from reference TRBV28 and TRBJ2-7, is DVKVTQSSRYLVKRTGEKVFLECVQDMDHENMFWYRQDPGLGLRLIYFSYDVKMKEKGDIPEGYSVSREKKERFSLILESASTNQTSMYLCASMEGTGAGEQYFGPGTRLTVT.

The V call is TRBV28, the J call TRBJ2-2; 7 nucleotides line up with TRBD2. With V trimmed by 5 bases and J by 6 bases, 9 bases remained unmatched. This CDR3 is built from 15 residues. Germline V lookup: CDR1 MDHEN, CDR2 SYDVKM. In nucleotides, the CDR3 is TGTGCCAGCAGTGGAGCGGGATCTGGCGCCGGGGAGCTGTTTTTT. This encodes CASSGAGSGAGELFF.

This rearrangement joins TRBV27 to TRBJ2-7, with D possibly being TRBD1 or TRBD2 (5 bases each). In germline, CDR1 is MNHEY, CDR2 SMNVEV (reference sequence). The germline V and J ends were trimmed by 6 bases and 2 bases, with 14 bases remaining between them. The CDR3 runs 14 residues. The CDR3 DNA follows: TGTGCCAGCAGGACCCGGGACGAAGCCTACGAGCAGTACTTC. It encodes CASRTRDEAYEQYF.

The chain links TRBV27 to TRBJ1-5; D is uncertain. The CDR3 extends over 12 amino acids. CDR1 MNHEY and CDR2 SMNVEV come from the germline V gene (reference sequence). Trimming removed 5 bases from V and 4 bases from J, with 6 bases in between. Here the CDR3 reads CASSTMNQPQHF. The CDR3 coding sequence is TGTGCCAGCAGTACAATGAATCAGCCCCAGCATTTT.

The CDR3 bases are TGTGCCTGGAGTAAAGGACTAGCGGGAGTAGGTACAGATACGCAGTATTTT. Translation gives CAWSKGLAGVGTDTQYF. The chain couples TRBV30 to TRBJ2-3; 13 bases align to TRBD2. This CDR3 is 17 amino acids long. CDR1 is GTSNPN, CDR2 SVGIG, per germline (reference sequence). Trimming took 2 bases from V and 3 from J; bases not matched to a gene: 8.

This clone occurred a few times. The gene calls are TRBV18 and TRBJ2-1; 7 bases are a match to TRBD2. Per germline, CDR1 KGHSH and CDR2 LQKENI. Losses at the gene ends were 1 base for V and 10 bases for J; bases not matched to a gene: 7. The CDR3 totals 14 residues. CDR3 region: CASSPQAGSLEQFF. CDR3 nucleotides: TGTGCCAGCTCACCACAAGCGGGGAGCCTCGAGCAGTTCTTC.

V gene TRBV4-1 combines with J gene TRBJ1-1, with D possibly matching TRBD1 (6 bases). The CDR3 spans 13 residues. Deletions cut 4 bases from V and 6 bases from J, with 12 bases between. Germline CDR1 MGHRA, CDR2 YSYEKL. Written as DNA, the CDR3 is TGCGCCAGCAGCCGGGACATACAGGCTGAAGCTTTCTTT. This translates into CASSRDIQAEAFF.

CDR3 loop: CSVEGGSNYGYTF. The CDR3 nucleotides are TGCAGCGTTGAAGGCGGCAGCAACTATGGCTACACCTTC. The chain is built from TRBV29-1 and TRBJ1-2; D ambiguous. Deletions cut 1 base from V and 2 bases from J, with 8 bases between. Germline V gene lookup returns CDR1 SQVTM and CDR2 ANQGSEA. This CDR3 has 13 residues. Complete variable domain (other parts from reference TRBV29-1 and TRBJ1-2): SAVISQKPSRDICQRGTSLTIQCQVDSQVTMMFWYRQQPGQSLTLIATANQGSEATYESGFVIDKFPISRPNLTFSTLTVSNMSPEDSSIYLCSVEGGSNYGYTFGSGTRLTVV.

The CDR3 sequence is CASSLRQGGSNTEAFF. The CDR3 DNA is TGCGCCAGCAGCTTAAGACAGGGCGGCTCGAACACTGAAGCTTTCTTT. The chain uses TRBV5-1 and TRBJ1-1; TRBD1 matches at 7 bases. CDR3 size: 16 residues. V shed 2 bases, J shed 1 base, and the junction held 8 bases outside the gene matches. Germline CDR1 and CDR2: SGHRS and YFSETQ.

The chain joins TRBV25-1 to TRBJ2-5; unclear D gene. Trimming removed 4 bases from V and 4 bases from J, with 10 bases in between. The germline V gene has CDR1 MGHDK and CDR2 SYGVNS. The CDR3 spans 13 residues. The CDR3 reads CASSVGTPETQYF. The DNA for the CDR3 is TGTGCCAGCAGTGTGGGCACTCCAGAGACCCAGTACTTC.

This clone appeared a few times. The rearrangement links TRBV7-9 to TRBJ1-1; a possible D gene is TRBD1 (5 bases). The germline V and J ends were trimmed by 2 bases and 6 bases, with 10 bases remaining between them. CDR3 size: 13 residues. The V gene's germline CDR1 is SEHNR and CDR2 FQNEAQ (reference sequence). Written as DNA, the CDR3 is TGTGCCAGCAGCTTAAACGAGGGGTCTGAAGCTTTCTTT. It is translated as CASSLNEGSEAFF.

CDR3 coding DNA: TGCGCCAGCAGCTACTTCGGGTCCCTCACAGATACGCAGTATTTT. Protein: CASSYFGSLTDTQYF. The chain joins TRBV5-1 to TRBJ2-3; D is unresolved. The CDR3 is made up of 15 amino acids. The V gene lost 3 bases and the J gene lost 2 bases, with 13 bases spanning the gap. Germline-derived CDR1 and CDR2 are SGHRS and YFSETQ.

This clone was seen only a few times. The chain links TRBV7-9 to TRBJ2-3, with a possible D match to TRBD1 (7 bases). The CDR3 runs 15 residues. Trimming stripped 4 bases from V and 4 bases from J, with 15 bases between. Germline-derived CDR1 and CDR2 are SEHNR and FQNEAQ (reference sequence). As DNA, the CDR3 is TGTGCCAGCAGCTCACGCGGAGGGGGCGCAGATACGCAGTATTTT. This gives the protein CASSSRGGGADTQYF.

This clone was seen more than once but under ten times. This chain links TRBV15 with TRBJ2-5, with no clear D. The CDR3 consists of 13 residues. Germline V CDR1 and CDR2: LNHNV, YYDKDF (reference sequence). V gave up 2 bases and J gave up 4 bases, with 8 bases separating them. The CDR3 is CATSRSAGETQYF. In DNA, the CDR3 is TGTGCCACCAGCAGAAGTGCAGGAGAGACCCAGTACTTC. Supplemented by reference TRBV15 and TRBJ2-5, the full variable domain reads DAMVIQNPRYQVTQFGKPVTLSCSQTLNHNVMYWYQQKSSQAPKLLFHYYDKDFNNEADTPDNFQSRRPNTSFCFLDIRSPGLGDTAMYLCATSRSAGETQYFGPGTRLLVL.

This clone was counted once. This CDR3 is CASSVAPFGDEQYF. CDR3 nucleotides: TGTGCCAGCAGCGTAGCCCCTTTCGGCGACGAGCAGTACTTC. This chain links TRBV9 with TRBJ2-7; D is ambiguous. Germline V gene data show CDR1 as SGDLS and CDR2 as YYNGEE. The CDR3 is made up of 14 amino acids. V lost 0 bases, J lost 5 bases, and 12 bases lay in between. Based on the CDR3 plus reference TRBV9 and TRBJ2-7, the full variable domain is DSGVTQTPKHLITATGQRVTLRCSPRSGDLSVYWYQQSLDQGLQFLIQYYNGEERAKGNILERFSAQQFPDLHSELNLSSLELGDSALYFCASSVAPFGDEQYFGPGTRLTVT.

The V and J genes are TRBV18 and TRBJ2-7, with 9 bases fitting TRBD1. Germline assignment: CDR1 KGHSH and CDR2 LQKENI. The CDR3 is 13 residues long. Unmatched junction bases numbered 6, after V lost 6 bases and J lost 6 bases. The CDR3 sequence is CASSGQGRFEQYF. For the CDR3, the DNA is TGTGCCAGCTCGGGACAGGGTAGATTCGAGCAGTACTTC.

J is TRBJ1-4 and V is TRBV18, with D possibly TRBD1 on 5 matching bases. Trimming took off 3 bases at V and 5 bases at J, with 10 bases between the two ends. This CDR3 spans 14 amino acids. Per the germline V gene, CDR1 is KGHSH and CDR2 is LQKENI. CDR3 protein: CASSPGETNEKLFF. CDR3 coding DNA: TGTGCCAGCTCACCGGGGGAGACAAATGAAAAACTGTTTTTT.

The chain has TRBV29-1 and TRBJ1-2; the D is unclear. The V end lost 7 bases, the J end lost 8 bases, and 17 bases lay between the germline ends. CDR1 and CDR2 (germline): SQVTM, ANQGSEA. The CDR3 is 12 amino acids. In nucleotides, the CDR3 is TGCAGCGCCCACGAGGGTCGCGGGGGCTACACCTTC. Protein: CSAHEGRGGYTF. The whole variable domain, remainder taken from reference TRBV29-1 and TRBJ1-2, is SAVISQKPSRDICQRGTSLTIQCQVDSQVTMMFWYRQQPGQSLTLIATANQGSEATYESGFVIDKFPISRPNLTFSTLTVSNMSPEDSSIYLCSAHEGRGGYTFGSGTRLTVV.

This chain joins TRBV14 and TRBJ1-2; tentative D call: TRBD1 (5 bases). The V and J ends lost 0 bases and 4 bases respectively, with 15 bases between them. Germline CDR1 SGHDN, CDR2 FVKESK. This CDR3 region has 16 residues. The CDR3 coding sequence is TGTGCCAGCAGCCAAGATTGGCCCGGACACATCTATGGCTACACCTTC. Protein sequence: CASSQDWPGHIYGYTF.

The V gene is TRBV10-3, the J gene TRBJ2-1; weak D call: TRBD1 (6 bases). This CDR3 is built from 13 residues. The V end lost 7 bases, the J end lost 4 bases, and 11 bases lay between the germline ends. The germline V gene has CDR1 ENHRY and CDR2 SYGVKD. The CDR3 coding sequence is TGTGCCATCACCCGGACAGAATACAATGAGCAGTTCTTC. Protein sequence: CAITRTEYNEQFF.

The chain is built from TRBV2 and TRBJ2-2; D unresolved. This CDR3 is 16 amino acids long. The V end lost 2 bases, the J end lost 2 bases, and 12 bases lay between the germline ends. The germline CDR1 and CDR2 sequences are SNHLY and FYNNEI. CDR3 sequence reads: CASSEQSSDNTGELFF. CDR3 bases: TGTGCCAGCAGTGAACAGTCCAGCGATAACACCGGGGAGCTGTTTTTT.

About this clone: Distinct nucleotide sequences in the sample also encode this CDR3. The rearrangement joins TRBV14 to TRBJ1-1; D remains unclear. The germline V and J ends were trimmed by 0 bases and 1 base, with 3 bases remaining between them. CDR1 SGHDN and CDR2 FVKESK come from the germline V gene. The CDR3 covers 13 residues. The CDR3 loop reads CASSQDRNTEAFF. The CDR3 DNA is TGTGCCAGCAGCCAAGATAGGAACACTGAAGCTTTCTTT.

The sample holds a few counts of this clone. The chain is built from TRBV29-1 and TRBJ1-2, with a weak D call TRBD1 (6 bases). V was trimmed by 0 bases and J by 8 bases, leaving 19 bases between them. CDR1 is SQVTM, CDR2 ANQGSEA, per germline. CDR3 length equals 15 residues. CDR3 nucleotide sequence: TGCAGCGTTGAAGACCCGATTGCAGGGGCGAACGGCTACACCTTC. Translated: CSVEDPIAGANGYTF.